The rows below give T cell receptor beta chains drawn from one sample of a study of alternative splicing in chronic myeloid leukemia remission. TCRdb re-analyzed the bulk RNA-seq reads; it lists each CDR3 protein once, without DNA. The table shows 150 to 200 distinct CDR3 sequences, with 85% to 95% occurring only once. The sample was PBMCs. The receptors shown here come from a person between 30 and 49 years old in good health. CDR3s include the opening cysteine and the closing phenylalanine or tryptophan. Clone size, where shown, is once, few, many, or a class for clones that have expanded.

NA	TRBJ2-2	TRBV7-2	CASSFNTGELFF
once	TRBJ1-3	TRBV15	CATRSVSGNTIYF
once	TRBJ2-5	TRBV11-2	CASSLEAVETQYF
NA	TRBJ2-7	TRBV5-4	CASSSGQEVEQYF
NA	TRBJ2-2	TRBV3-1	CASSQWGGTGELFF
NA	TRBJ1-1	TRBV12-3/TRBV12-4	CASSFVSPTEAFF
NA	TRBJ1-1	TRBV7-9	CASSLRDTLEGRTEAFF
NA	TRBJ1-1	TRBV5-6	CASSLYFRAEAFF
NA	TRBJ1-1	TRBV2	CASRAQGGLQAFF
NA	TRBJ1-2	TRBV19	CASSRDRNQRGYTF
NA	TRBJ1-4	TRBV7-9	CASSSSRTAYNEKLFF
NA	TRBJ2-7	TRBV7-9	CASSSTGPSYEQYF
NA	TRBJ1-1	TRBV20-1	CSAIDRPNTEAFF
NA	TRBJ2-7	TRBV10-3	CAISEREYEQYF
NA	TRBJ1-1	TRBV3-1	CASSQGPATPLQNTEAFF
NA	TRBJ1-6	TRBV6-5	CASSYDWGGSPLHF
NA	TRBJ1-5	TRBV6-1	CARSEGGTGNQPQHF
NA	TRBJ1-2	TRBV20/OR9-2	CSAREGYGYGYTF
NA	TRBJ1-1	TRBV11-1	CASSLGQMNTEAFF
NA	TRBJ1-5	TRBV19	CASRPAVPNQPQHF
NA	TRBJ2-3	TRBV20-1	CSARYLPPGIRTDTQYF
NA	TRBJ1-1	TRBV29-1	CSVDSPRMNTEAFF
NA	TRBJ2-2	TRBV29-1	CSVGTGNTGELFF
NA	TRBJ1-6	TRBV15	CATSREDRGLSPLHF
NA	TRBJ2-2	TRBV12-3/TRBV12-4	CASSTTGGGGELFF
NA	TRBJ2-1	TRBV6-4	CASSDRTGLRYNEQFF
NA	TRBJ2-3	TRBV28	CASSWEIAGGTDTQYF